This T cell receptor (beta chain) was profiled in a study of blood T cell repertoires in COVID-19. For the study at large: From the United States, Italy and Spain came samples of acute and convalescent COVID-19.

This clone was recorded a few times. Living in about two dozen US areas, the participants were between 18 and 89 years of age. Participant-given clinical history determined each cohort assignment. The germline V gene encodes CDR1 MNHEY and CDR2 SMNVEV (reference sequence). This CDR3 is built from 14 residues. J lost 2 bases, V lost 5 bases, and 3 bases had no gene match. How the authors handled the data: By means of reference gene primer amplification, nucleated cell counts were estimated. Libraries were prepared by immunoSEQ multiplex PCR; TCRdb keeps only in-frame clonotypes and omits some of them. That table furnishes V, J and clone size, whereas the DNA furnished D and trimming. The data show around 400,000 clones, less than 90% seen once.

Sample: PBMCs or T cells enriched from blood (not recorded which). The rearrangement joins TRBV27 to TRBJ2-1; the match to TRBD2 covers 7 bases. This TCR came from a woman aged 50 to 65 who had recovered from COVID-19. CDR3 sequence reads: CASSPRGAYNEQFF. CDR3 nucleotide sequence: TGTGCCAGCAGTCCACGGGGGGCCTACAATGAGCAGTTCTTC.